This passage covers 14 T cell receptor beta chains from one sample sequenced in a study of molecular identifiers for immune sequencing clone quantification. Via MiXCR, TCRdb re-called the PCR reads, giving one row per CDR3 protein. The data hold some 100,000 distinct CDR3 sequences, with roughly 19% observed a single time. The material sequenced was naive CD8+ T cells from blood, with Jurkat cell RNA spiked in. Subset: FACS-sorted CD8+CD4-CCR7+CD45RA+ naive T cells. The receptor set was obtained from a human donor in good health. Some libraries in this study had Jurkat cell RNA spiked in.

As regards this clonotype: The germline gene is not matched at one end of the junction; a read error may be the cause. The CDR3, as DNA: TGTGCCAGCAAGTGGCAGAGCTCCTACGATGAGCAGTTCTTC. It is translated as CASKWQSSYDEQFF. J is TRBJ2-1 and V is TRBV28; D is unclear. The CDR3 contains 14 residues. The germline CDR1 and CDR2 sequences are MDHEN and SYDVKM.

This clonotype was recorded at least ten times. The chain links TRBV28 to TRBJ2-3; 7 bases align to TRBD2. Germline trimming cut 1 base from V and 3 bases from J; bases unmatched to any gene: 7. This CDR3 has 16 amino acids. CDR1 is MDHEN, CDR2 SYDVKM, per germline. For the CDR3, the DNA is TGTGCCAGCAGTTTATCCCTTGCGGGAGTGACAGATACGCAGTATTTT. This gives the protein CASSLSLAGVTDTQYF.

This clonotype was seen only a few times. The chain is built from TRBV27 and TRBJ1-1, with 8 bases lining up with TRBD1. After removal of 5 bases from V and 7 bases from J, the junction contained 3 bases not matched to a gene. Looked up from germline, CDR1 is MNHEY and CDR2 is SMNVEV (reference sequence). This CDR3 comprises 12 residues. The CDR3 protein is CASSAGTGEAFF. The CDR3 DNA follows: TGTGCCAGCAGTGCAGGGACAGGTGAAGCTTTCTTT.

Ten or more counts support this clonotype. This sequence joins TRBV19 and TRBJ1-1, with TRBD1 as a possible D gene (5 bases). V lost 4 bases, J lost 8 bases, and 20 bases lay in between. The germline V gene encodes CDR1 LNHDA and CDR2 SQIVND (reference sequence). The CDR3 has 15 amino acids. The CDR3 sequence is CASSTPAYDGGEAFF. CDR3 coding DNA: TGTGCCAGTAGTACCCCCGCGTACGACGGGGGAGAAGCTTTCTTT. Variable domain in full (rest from reference TRBV19 and TRBJ1-1): DGGITQSPKYLFRKEGQNVTLSCEQNLNHDAMYWYRQDPGQGLRLIYYSQIVNDFQKGDIAEGYSVSREKKESFPLTVTSAQKNPTAFYLCASSTPAYDGGEAFFGQGTRLTVV.

A remark on this clonotype: The germline gene is not matched at one end of the junction; a read error may be the cause. The V gene is TRBV4-3, the J gene TRBJ2-7; D perhaps matches TRBD1 (5 bases). CDR1 is LGHNA and CDR2 is YSLEER in the germline V gene. CDR3 length: 16 residues. The CDR3: CACSQDLRTSSYEQYF. The CDR3 DNA reads TGCGCCTGCAGCCAAGACTTAAGGACAAGCTCCTACGAGCAGTACTTC.

This clonotype was recorded many times. The chain is built from TRBV12-3 or TRBV12-4 and TRBJ1-1; no definite D call. CDR3 length equals 13 residues. The germline V and J ends were trimmed by 6 bases and 5 bases, with 13 bases remaining between them. The DNA for the CDR3 is TGTGCCAGCAGCGCGGCTATATGGACTGAAGCTTTCTTT. Protein product: CASSAAIWTEAFF.

A remark on this clonotype: Given a much more abundant clone one base away, this may be a read error. No conserved phenylalanine or tryptophan is present at the end of the CDR3, so a read error is the likely explanation. The genes are TRBV3-1 and TRBJ2-3; 11 nucleotides align to TRBD2. This CDR3 region has 18 residues. CDR1 is LGHDT, CDR2 YNNKEL, per germline (reference sequence). V lost 2 bases and J lost 4; bases outside the gene matches: 11. The CDR3 coding sequence is TGTGCCAGCAGCCAACAAAAATCTAGCGGGAGGTTCGCAGATACGCAGTATCTT. It is translated as CASSQQKSSGRFADTQYL.

This clonotype was seen at least ten times. The genes are TRBV5-1 and TRBJ2-7, with D possibly matching TRBD1 (6 bases). The germline CDR1 and CDR2 sequences are SGHRS and YFSETQ. Trimming took 4 bases from V and 4 from J, leaving 21 bases between them. There are 16 residues in the CDR3. The CDR3 coding sequence is TGCGCCAGCAGCCCAATCCCGGGACAAGAGGCTTACGAGCAGTACTTC. Residues: CASSPIPGQEAYEQYF.

This clonotype was picked up many times. V usage is TRBV6-2 or TRBV6-3 and J usage is TRBJ2-7; tentatively, D is TRBD2 (6 bases). The germline CDR1 and CDR2 sequences are MNHEY and SVGEGT. CDR3 size: 12 residues. Trimming removed 5 bases from V and 6 bases from J, with 11 bases in between. The CDR3 nucleotides read TGTGCCAGCAGTACCCGGAGGGCCGAGCAGTACTTC. As protein: CASSTRRAEQYF.

Concerning this clonotype: A much more abundant neighbour one base away suggests this may be a read error. This chain links TRBV7-9 with TRBJ2-1; D may match TRBD1 or TRBD2 (5 bases each). Germline V gene lookup returns CDR1 SEHNR and CDR2 FQNEAQ (reference sequence). The V and J ends lost 0 bases and 7 bases respectively, with 16 bases between them. The CDR3 length is 16 residues. CDR3 amino acids: CASSLAGPLAWNEQFF. CDR3 nucleotides: TGTGCCAGCAGCTTAGCGGGACCGCTTGCCTGGAATGAGCAGTTCTTC.

This clonotype was detected only once. This sequence may be a read error, since a much larger clone differs from it by one base. CDR3 region: CASSPGGPHEQYF. The CDR3 nucleotides read TGCGCCAGCAGTCCCGGGGGACCCCACGAGCAGTACTTC. The chain couples TRBV4-1 to TRBJ2-7, with TRBD2 as a possible D gene (6 bases). CDR3 length: 13 amino acids. V was trimmed by 6 bases and J by 5 bases, leaving 14 bases between them. CDR1 MGHRA and CDR2 YSYEKL come from the germline V gene.

To note about this clonotype: One base away lies a much larger clone, so this may be a sequencing read error. This rearrangement joins TRBV7-8 to TRBJ2-7; 8 positions match TRBD1. Germline lookup yields CDR1 SGHVS and CDR2 FQNEAQ. The CDR3 covers 15 residues. CDR3 sequence reads: CASSIRQGFLYGQYF. The CDR3 nucleotides read TGTGCCAGCAGCATCCGACAGGGGTTCTTGTACGGGCAGTACTTC.

In regard to this clonotype: Compared with germline, one end of the junction differs, possibly owing to a read error. J is TRBJ1-1 and V is TRBV19; D remains unclear. The germline V gene encodes CDR1 LNHDA and CDR2 SQIVND (reference sequence). The CDR3 contains 13 residues. The CDR3 coding sequence is TGTGCCTGTAGTATCTCTCTGGGGACTGAAGCTTTCTTT. Protein sequence: CACSISLGTEAFF.

This clonotype appeared many times. The chain uses TRBV7-9 and TRBJ2-7; no clear D gene. V was clipped by 4 bases and J by 4 bases, with 11 bases between them. Germline CDR1 is SEHNR and CDR2 is FQNEAQ (reference sequence). The CDR3 is 13 residues long. The DNA of the CDR3 is TGTGCCAGCAGCTCGTTAACAAATTACGAGCAGTACTTC. Protein: CASSSLTNYEQYF.